Given below is one TCR beta chain in context. The antigen is unknown. This entry comes from a study of cytomegalovirus exposure and HLA in healthy donors. PCR used 60 Vbeta primers and 13 Jbeta primers. The method was immunoSEQ multiplex PCR; TCRdb's version includes in-frame clones alone and lacks a portion of them. The sample lists about 160,000 clones, about three quarters seen once, with 0.85% to 1% in the top ten. Study-wide results and limits: In an earlier analysis, most TCR beta V segments were productive about 87% or about 30% of the time. A few of the chains that were CMV-associated were confirmed in vitro to be specific for CMV antigens. Using the classifier, cytomegalovirus status was reportedly diagnosed with high specificity and sensitivity. Judged likely to be a sequencing artifact was a cluster of highly shared sequence variants.

V lost 7 bases to trimming and J lost 2 bases, with 17 bases between them. Germline CDR1 is SGHNT and CDR2 is YENEEA. The CDR3 is 15 residues long. Sequencing was carried out using PBMCs. The clonotype was recovered from a woman aged 45-65 years in good health and CMV-seropositive. This sequence joins TRBV11-3 and TRBJ2-5; a weak D match, TRBD2 (5 bases). The CDR3 DNA sequence: TGTGCCAGCACTATGGAGTCCTCGGGGCAAGAGACCCAGTACTTC. Protein product: CASTMESSGQETQYF.